The 21 T cell receptor beta chains presented below share a single source sample, sequenced in a study of technical replicates of blood from a handful of donors. Libraries were prepared by immunoSEQ multiplex PCR; TCRdb keeps only in-frame clonotypes and omits some of them. The sample records 83,000 or so clones, around nine tenths being singletons. Sequencing used T cells isolated from PBMCs. Receptor source: a human donor in good health.

The chain is built from TRBV28 and TRBJ1-5; D is possibly TRBD1 (6 bases). CDR3 length equals 15 residues. From germline, CDR1 is MDHEN and CDR2 SYDVKM. Trimming left V 5 bases short and J 0 bases short, with 11 bases between. CDR3 coding DNA: TGTGCCAGCAGTGTGACAGGATATAGCAATCAGCCCCAGCATTTT. Amino acid sequence: CASSVTGYSNQPQHF.

The V call is TRBV6-5, the J call TRBJ1-6; 9 bases line up with TRBD1. The CDR3 contains 16 residues. V was clipped by 2 bases and J by 9 bases; unmatched bases: 8. The V gene's germline CDR1 is MNHEY and CDR2 SVGAGI. CDR3 loop: CASSYGRTGDGSPLHF. In DNA, the CDR3 is TGTGCCAGCAGTTACGGAAGGACAGGGGACGGTTCACCCCTCCACTTT.

This clone was counted a single time. The chain links TRBV5-1 to TRBJ2-3; TRBD2 agrees at 11 bases. Per the germline V gene, CDR1 is SGHRS and CDR2 is YFSETQ. The length of the CDR3 is 19 residues. J was trimmed by 2 bases and V by 0 bases; bases with no gene match: 11. CDR3 in amino acids: CASSLGALAGDRVTDTQYF. CDR3 bases: TGCGCCAGCAGCTTGGGGGCACTAGCGGGAGATCGGGTCACAGATACGCAGTATTTT.

The V gene is TRBV6-5, the J gene TRBJ1-2, with TRBD1 as a possible D gene (6 bases). This CDR3 has 16 amino acids. V dropped 4 bases and J dropped 2 bases, with 17 bases sitting between them. Germline values: CDR1 MNHEY, CDR2 SVGAGI. CDR3 nucleotides: TGTGCCAGCAGTTTTACACAGGGCACGAGGAACTATGGCTACACCTTC. This codes for CASSFTQGTRNYGYTF.

CDR3 nucleotides: TGCGCCAGCAGCAACCGGGACAGGGGTTACAATGAGCAGTTCTTC. This encodes CASSNRDRGYNEQFF. This chain uses TRBV5-1 with TRBJ2-1, with 10 bases lining up with TRBD1. J lost 4 bases, V lost 4 bases, and 5 bases had no gene match. Germline loops: CDR1 SGHRS, CDR2 YFSETQ. The CDR3 is 15 residues long.

This rearrangement joins TRBV2 to TRBJ2-3, with 12 bases that match TRBD2. Germline V gene data show CDR1 as SNHLY and CDR2 as FYNNEI. The CDR3 spans 16 residues. Unmatched junction bases numbered 7, after V lost 7 bases and J lost 2 bases. The CDR3 reads CASTATSGSYTDTQYF. The CDR3 DNA is TGTGCCAGCACCGCGACTAGCGGGAGTTACACAGATACGCAGTATTTT.

The chain links TRBV14 to TRBJ1-6; D is unclear. V was clipped by 0 bases and J by 9 bases, with 12 bases between them. The CDR3 extends over 15 amino acids. CDR1 and CDR2 (germline): SGHDN, FVKESK. The CDR3 here is CASSQERGFGSPLHF. CDR3 bases: TGTGCCAGCAGCCAAGAACGGGGTTTTGGTTCACCCCTCCACTTT.

This clone was observed a few times. A read error may account for a junction end that differs from germline. The chain employs TRBV4-1 and TRBJ1-4; TRBD1 matches 7 bases. CDR3 length: 13 amino acids. Germline loops: CDR1 MGHRA, CDR2 YSYEKL. In nucleotides, the CDR3 is TGCGCCACCAGCAAAGGGGGCGAGGAAAAACTGTTTTTT. It is translated as CATSKGGEEKLFF.

The CDR3 here is CASSGGVAASSYNEQFF. The CDR3 coding sequence is TGTGCCAGCAGCGGAGGGGTAGCGGCGAGCTCCTACAATGAGCAGTTCTTC. The chain employs TRBV9 and TRBJ2-1, with D possibly matching TRBD2 (6 bases). The CDR3 has 17 amino acids. CDR1 is SGDLS, CDR2 YYNGEE, per germline. Trimming cost V 3 bases and J 0 bases, with 16 bases left between them.

The rearrangement joins TRBV2 to TRBJ1-6; TRBD1 aligns across 11 bases. The CDR3 is 14 residues long. Germline V gene lookup returns CDR1 SNHLY and CDR2 FYNNEI. Trimming at V came to 6 bases and at J to 7 bases, leaving 2 bases not matched to a gene. CDR3 protein: CASRGTGGNSPLHF. Written as DNA, the CDR3 is TGTGCCAGCAGGGGGACAGGGGGAAATTCACCCCTCCACTTT.

The count of this clone is one. V is TRBV5-1 and J is TRBJ2-7; 7 positions agree with TRBD2. V dropped 0 bases and J dropped 2; count of bases not matched to a gene: 5. CDR3 size: 15 residues. Germline V gene data show CDR1 as SGHRS and CDR2 as YFSETQ. The DNA for the CDR3 is TGCGCCAGCAGCTTGGGAGGAGCGGGGCCCTACGAGCAGTACTTC. Translating gives CASSLGGAGPYEQYF.

This chain links TRBV19 with TRBJ2-3; 11 bases align to TRBD2. Unmatched junction bases numbered 6, after V lost 5 bases and J lost 2 bases. Germline CDR1 reads LNHDA; CDR2 reads SQIVND (reference sequence). There are 16 residues in the CDR3. The CDR3 bases are TGTGCCAGTAGTTGGGCTAGCGGGAGGTCCACAGATACGCAGTATTTT. Amino acid sequence: CASSWASGRSTDTQYF.

The chain links TRBV27 to TRBJ1-2; D perhaps matches TRBD1 (5 bases). V dropped 3 bases and J dropped 5 bases, with 10 bases sitting between them. Looked up from germline, CDR1 is MNHEY and CDR2 is SMNVEV (reference sequence). The length of the CDR3 is 13 residues. CDR3 in DNA: TGTGCCAGCAGTTTGTTCGGGGGGTATGGCTACACCTTC. Amino acids: CASSLFGGYGYTF.

The genes are TRBV6-5 and TRBJ2-1; D is unresolved. V lost 0 bases and J lost 0, with 9 bases in between. CDR1 MNHEY and CDR2 SVGAGI come from the germline V gene. The CDR3 consists of 16 residues. The CDR3: CASSYSLFSSYNEQFF. CDR3 DNA: TGTGCCAGCAGTTACTCGCTCTTCAGCTCCTACAATGAGCAGTTCTTC.

The genes are TRBV7-9 and TRBJ2-1, with D unresolved. The CDR3 is 13 residues long. Germline CDR1 and CDR2: SEHNR and FQNEAQ (reference sequence). The germline V and J ends were trimmed by 0 bases and 7 bases, with 7 bases remaining between them. The CDR3 is CASSLASGNEQFF. CDR3 bases: TGTGCCAGCAGCTTAGCTTCCGGTAATGAGCAGTTCTTC.

The CDR3 nucleotides are TGTGCCACCAGCACGAGACAGGGTGGCTACGAGCAGTACTTC. This translates into CATSTRQGGYEQYF. The chain employs TRBV15 and TRBJ2-7; 7 nucleotides agree with TRBD1. This CDR3 spans 14 amino acids. With V trimmed by 4 bases and J by 3 bases, 6 bases remained unmatched. Germline-derived CDR1 and CDR2 are LNHNV and YYDKDF (reference sequence).

This clone has a single count. The chain has TRBV5-1 and TRBJ2-2, with TRBD2 matching over 9 bases. The trim removed 4 bases at V and 5 bases at J, leaving 9 bases unmatched. The CDR3 is made up of 16 amino acids. The germline V gene has CDR1 SGHRS and CDR2 YFSETQ. CDR3 DNA sequence: TGCGCCAGCAGCCTAGAGGCGGGAGGGCTGACCGGGGAGCTGTTTTTT. It codes for CASSLEAGGLTGELFF.

This clone was recorded once. The chain joins TRBV11-2 to TRBJ1-4; no clear D gene. The CDR3 loop spans 14 amino acids. Looked up from germline, CDR1 is SGHAT and CDR2 is FQNNGV. The V end was cut by 3 bases, the J end by 7 bases, with 12 bases between. The CDR3 spells CASSFRMGSEKLFF. In nucleotides, the CDR3 is TGTGCCAGCAGCTTCCGTATGGGGAGTGAAAAACTGTTTTTT.

The genes are TRBV2 and TRBJ2-2; tentatively, D is TRBD1 (6 bases). The CDR3 consists of 14 residues. The V gene lost 5 bases and the J gene lost 6 bases, with 13 bases spanning the gap. CDR1 is SNHLY and CDR2 is FYNNEI in the germline V gene. The CDR3 protein is CASSINRQAGELFF. The CDR3 DNA is TGTGCCAGCAGTATAAACCGACAGGCCGGGGAGCTGTTTTTT.

CDR3 in DNA: TGTGCCAGCAACCCCTCGGGACAGGGTGTGCGGTTCTTC. Residues: CASNPSGQGVRFF. The rearrangement uses TRBV2 and TRBJ2-1; 9 bases are shared with TRBD1. Looked up from germline, CDR1 is SNHLY and CDR2 is FYNNEI. With V trimmed by 7 bases and J by 15 bases, 13 bases remained unmatched. The CDR3 is made up of 13 amino acids.

This clone was counted only a few times. CDR3 DNA sequence: TGTGCCAGCAGCTTAGGGACAGGGGGCGGTGAGCAGTTCTTC. Translated, it gives CASSLGTGGGEQFF. The chain employs TRBV13 and TRBJ2-1; TRBD1 agrees at 10 bases. Germline V CDR1 and CDR2: PRHDT, FYEKMQ (reference sequence). CDR3 size: 14 residues. J was trimmed by 9 bases and V by 0 bases; bases with no gene match: 2.